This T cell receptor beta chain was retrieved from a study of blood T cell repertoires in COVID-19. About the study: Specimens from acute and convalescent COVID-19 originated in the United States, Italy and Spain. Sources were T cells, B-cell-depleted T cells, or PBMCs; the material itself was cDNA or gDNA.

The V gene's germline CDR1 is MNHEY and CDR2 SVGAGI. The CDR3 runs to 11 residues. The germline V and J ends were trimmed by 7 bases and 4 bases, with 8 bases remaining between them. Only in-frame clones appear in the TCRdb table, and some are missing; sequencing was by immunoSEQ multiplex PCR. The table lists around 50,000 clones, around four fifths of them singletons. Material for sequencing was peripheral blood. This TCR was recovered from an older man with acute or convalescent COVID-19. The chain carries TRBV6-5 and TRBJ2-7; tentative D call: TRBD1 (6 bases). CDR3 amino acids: CASTRGYEQYF. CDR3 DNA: TGTGCCAGCACCAGGGGTTACGAGCAGTACTTC.